The source of this T cell receptor beta chain is a study of chemoradiotherapy in HPV16-positive cancers. The CDR3 is made up of 15 amino acids. Germline lookup yields CDR1 MNHNS and CDR2 SASEGT. Between the trimmed V and J ends, which lost 2 bases and 4 bases, there was a span of 14 bases. The method was immunoSEQ multiplex PCR; TCRdb's version includes in-frame clones alone and lacks a portion of them. The table lists about 4,400 clones, approximately 72% of them singletons. This clone was observed a handful of times. This sequence joins TRBV6-1 and TRBJ1-1; maybe TRBD1 (5 bases). This material consisted of tumor tissue, taken from a patient who underwent chemoradiotherapy. The clonotype was recovered from a human donor with HPV-associated anogenital cancer. CDR3 region: CASSEPNRSPTEAFF. CDR3 in DNA: TGTGCCAGCAGTGAACCCAACAGGAGCCCCACTGAAGCTTTCTTT.